Following are 17 T cell receptor beta chains from one sample sequenced in a study of cytomegalovirus exposure and HLA in healthy donors. Vbeta (60) and Jbeta (13) primers were used in the PCR. The protocol was immunoSEQ multiplex PCR, while the TCRdb copy is restricted to in-frame clones and leaves out a portion. The sample lists around 140,000 clones; 80% were seen once. Material for sequencing was PBMCs. The receptors come from a man aged 35 to 55 in good health and CMV-seronegative.

The CDR3 nucleotides are TGTGCCAGCAGCCCACTGGCAGGGGATTTGGAAGCTTTCTTT. Amino acid sequence: CASSPLAGDLEAFF. The chain has TRBV25-1 and TRBJ1-1; a possible D gene is TRBD1 (6 bases). Trimming took 6 bases from V and 8 from J, leaving 19 bases between them. CDR1 and CDR2 from the germline V gene are MGHDK and SYGVNS. The CDR3 extends over 14 amino acids. The full variable domain, in which reference TRBV25-1 and TRBJ1-1 provide the parts outside the CDR3, is EADIYQTPRYLVIGTGKKITLECSQTMGHDKMYWYQQDPGMELHLIHYSYGVNSTEKGDLSSESTVSRIRTEHFPLTLESARPSHTSQYLCASSPLAGDLEAFFGQGTRLTVV.

The chain has TRBV9 and TRBJ1-4; 7 bases fit TRBD1. V lost 4 bases and J lost 3; bases outside the gene matches: 6. The germline gives CDR1 SGDLS, CDR2 YYNGEE. The length of the CDR3 is 15 residues. The CDR3 sequence: CASSTRQGANEKLFF. DNA of the CDR3: TGTGCCAGCAGCACGCGACAGGGAGCTAATGAAAAACTGTTTTTT.

The chain carries TRBV5-4 and TRBJ1-4, with D possibly being TRBD1 (6 bases). This CDR3 contains 16 residues. Germline CDR1 and CDR2: SGHNT and YYREEE (reference sequence). The V end was cut by 4 bases, the J end by 0 bases, with 13 bases between. The CDR3 spells CASSAGTRATNEKLFF. The CDR3 DNA reads as TGTGCCAGCAGCGCAGGGACACGTGCAACTAATGAAAAACTGTTTTTT.

This clone was seen a handful of times. The V and J genes are TRBV21-1 and TRBJ2-7; TRBD1 reflects the table's D call only, with no check against the DNA. TRBV21-1 constitutes a pseudogene. This CDR3 has 15 residues. The DNA for the CDR3 is TGTGCCAGCAGCAATTTGGACAGGGGCCCCTACGAGCAGTACTTC. This gives the protein CASSNLDRGPYEQYF.

This clone was counted at least ten times. The chain combines TRBV5-1 with TRBJ2-7; a possible D gene is TRBD1 (7 bases). This CDR3 has 16 residues. Trimming cost V 5 bases and J 2 bases, with 20 bases left between them. In germline, CDR1 is SGHRS, CDR2 YFSETQ. CDR3 in amino acids: CASSFEGAGGTYEQYF. The CDR3 coding sequence is TGCGCCAGCAGTTTTGAGGGGGCAGGGGGGACCTACGAGCAGTACTTC. Full variable domain (missing parts from reference TRBV5-1 and TRBJ2-7): KAGVTQTPRYLIKTRGQQVTLSCSPISGHRSVSWYQQTPGQGLQFLFEYFSETQRNKGNFPGRFSGRQFSNSRSEMNVSTLELGDSALYLCASSFEGAGGTYEQYFGPGTRLTVT.

The CDR3 DNA follows: TGTGCCAGCAGCTTTTCCCCGGACAGGGGGCCAGATACGCAGTATTTT. This sequence encodes CASSFSPDRGPDTQYF. This rearrangement joins TRBV5-5 to TRBJ2-3, with TRBD1 matching 11 bases. The germline V gene has CDR1 SGHKS and CDR2 YYEKEE (reference sequence). The V and J ends lost 2 bases and 4 bases, in that order; junction bases with no gene match: 6. This CDR3 comprises 16 residues.

J is TRBJ2-4 and V is TRBV18; D is uncertain. The CDR3 runs 14 residues. The germline V gene has CDR1 KGHSH and CDR2 LQKENI. The ends were cut back, 3 bases at V and 8 bases at J, with 14 bases in the middle. This CDR3 is CASSPEQMSDIQYF. In DNA, the CDR3 is TGTGCCAGCTCACCGGAACAGATGTCGGACATTCAGTACTTC.

CDR3 DNA: TGTGCCACCGGACAGGGCCGAACCCACCAAGAGACCCAGTACTTC. Amino acid sequence: CATGQGRTHQETQYF. This rearrangement joins TRBV10-3 to TRBJ2-5; TRBD1 matches at 8 bases. The J segment lost 0 bases and the V segment lost 10 bases, leaving 10 bases of the junction unmatched. The CDR3 totals 15 residues. Germline CDR1 ENHRY, CDR2 SYGVKD.

V is TRBV28 and J is TRBJ2-1; possibly TRBD2 for D (6 bases). This CDR3 is built from 17 residues. Trimming left V 3 bases short and J 0 bases short, with 15 bases between. Germline-derived CDR1 and CDR2 are MDHEN and SYDVKM. CDR3 loop: CASSFAGTPSSYNEQFF. The CDR3 DNA is TGTGCCAGCAGTTTCGCGGGGACCCCAAGCTCCTACAATGAGCAGTTCTTC. Looking up the rest from reference TRBV28 and TRBJ2-1 gives the full variable domain: DVKVTQSSRYLVKRTGEKVFLECVQDMDHENMFWYRQDPGLGLRLIYFSYDVKMKEKGDIPEGYSVSREKKERFSLILESASTNQTSMYLCASSFAGTPSSYNEQFFGPGTRLTVL.

The chain uses TRBV7-2 and TRBJ2-3; weak D call: TRBD1 (5 bases). CDR1 and CDR2 from the germline V gene are SGHTA and FQGNSA. CDR3 length: 16 residues. The V end was cut by 1 base, the J end by 0 bases, with 11 bases between. CDR3: CASSLGGRRSTDTQYF. The CDR3 DNA reads TGTGCCAGCAGCTTAGGGGGCAGGCGAAGCACAGATACGCAGTATTTT.

This chain connects TRBV25-1 to TRBJ1-1; maybe TRBD1 (5 bases). The CDR3 spans 14 residues. V shed 6 bases and J shed 13 bases, with 24 bases lying between them. Per germline, CDR1 MGHDK and CDR2 SYGVNS. The CDR3 nucleotides are TGTGCCAGCAGCCGGTTGGCAGGGACTTCATACGTTTTCTTT. It translates to CASSRLAGTSYVFF.

The chain recombines TRBV10-3 with TRBJ2-2; 8 nucleotides agree with TRBD2. This CDR3 is 14 amino acids long. V trimming: 7 bases; J trimming: 6 bases; junction bases outside the gene matches: 7. CDR1 is ENHRY, CDR2 SYGVKD, per germline. CDR3 region: CAITQAGGAGELFF. CDR3 DNA: TGTGCCATCACCCAGGCGGGGGGCGCCGGGGAGCTGTTTTTT.

The chain links TRBV14 to TRBJ2-7, with TRBD2 matching 14 bases. This CDR3 region has 19 residues. Germline V lookup: CDR1 SGHDN, CDR2 FVKESK. J lost 3 bases, V lost 5 bases, and 15 bases had no gene match. CDR3 DNA: TGTGCCAGCAGCGGCGGGACTAGCGGGGGCCTCATCCCCAACTACGAGCAGTACTTC. It specifies CASSGGTSGGLIPNYEQYF.

This clone has a single count. The chain recombines TRBV7-8 with TRBJ2-5; 10 nucleotides line up with TRBD2. Germline CDR1 and CDR2: SGHVS and FQNEAQ. V gave up 8 bases and J gave up 2 bases; unmatched junction bases: 5. This CDR3 comprises 14 residues. The CDR3 spells CASWELAGQETQYF. DNA for the CDR3: TGTGCCAGCTGGGAACTAGCGGGGCAAGAGACCCAGTACTTC.

In this sample, this clone turned up a few times. The chain has TRBV6-1 and TRBJ2-5; no clear D. V shed 1 base and J shed 7 bases, with 19 bases lying between them. Per the germline V gene, CDR1 is MNHNS and CDR2 is SASEGT. The CDR3 loop spans 16 amino acids. The CDR3 region has the DNA TGTGCCAGCAGTGAAGGCCTCCAGGCCTCCTTCATGACCCAGTACTTC. It translates to CASSEGLQASFMTQYF.

The chain joins TRBV15 to TRBJ1-6; D is possibly TRBD1 (5 bases). Trimming stripped 0 bases from V and 10 bases from J, with 13 bases between. The CDR3 loop spans 15 amino acids. Per the germline V gene, CDR1 is LNHNV and CDR2 is YYDKDF (reference sequence). The CDR3 loop is CATSRDRGAGSPLHF. In DNA form, the CDR3 reads TGTGCCACCAGCAGAGATAGGGGCGCGGGGTCACCCCTCCACTTT.

The V call is TRBV29-1, the J call TRBJ2-3; 8 bases match TRBD2. J was trimmed by 0 bases and V by 6 bases; bases with no gene match: 5. CDR3 length equals 14 residues. In germline, CDR1 is SQVTM, CDR2 ANQGSEA. The CDR3 DNA reads TGCAGCGTACGACTAGCGCTGAGCACAGATACGCAGTATTTT. Amino acid sequence: CSVRLALSTDTQYF.